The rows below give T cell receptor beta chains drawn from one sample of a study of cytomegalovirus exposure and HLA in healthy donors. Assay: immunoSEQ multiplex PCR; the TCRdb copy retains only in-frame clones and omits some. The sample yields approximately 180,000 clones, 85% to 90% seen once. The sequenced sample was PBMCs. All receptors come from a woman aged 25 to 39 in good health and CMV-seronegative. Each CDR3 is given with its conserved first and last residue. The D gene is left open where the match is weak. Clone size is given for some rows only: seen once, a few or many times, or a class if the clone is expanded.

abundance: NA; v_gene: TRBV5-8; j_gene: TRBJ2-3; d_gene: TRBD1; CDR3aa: CANEDRGRSDTQYF; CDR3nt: TGTGCCAATGAGGACAGGGGGCGATCGGATACGCAGTATTTT
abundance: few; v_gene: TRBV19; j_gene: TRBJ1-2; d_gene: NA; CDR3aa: CASSTRVYYGYTF; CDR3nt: TGTGCCAGTAGTACCAGGGTTTACTATGGCTACACCTTC
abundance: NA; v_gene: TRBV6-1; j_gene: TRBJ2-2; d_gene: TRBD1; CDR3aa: CASSPIDRAAGELFF; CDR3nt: TGTGCCAGCAGCCCAATAGACAGGGCGGCCGGGGAGCTGTTTTTT
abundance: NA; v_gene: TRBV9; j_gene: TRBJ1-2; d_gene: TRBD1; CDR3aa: CASSPGQGSNYGYTF; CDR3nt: TGTGCCAGCAGCCCCGGACAGGGATCTAACTATGGCTACACCTTC
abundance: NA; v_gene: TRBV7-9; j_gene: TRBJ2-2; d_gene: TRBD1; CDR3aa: CASSPPVTGVVGELFF; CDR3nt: TGTGCCAGCAGCCCCCCGGTGACAGGGGTTGTCGGGGAGCTGTTTTTT
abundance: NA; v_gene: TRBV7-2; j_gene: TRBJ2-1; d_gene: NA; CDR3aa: CASRLQGFSSSYNEQFF; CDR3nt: TGTGCCAGCAGACTACAGGGCTTCAGTAGCTCCTACAATGAGCAGTTCTTC
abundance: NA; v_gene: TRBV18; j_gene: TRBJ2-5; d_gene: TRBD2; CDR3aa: CASSPWLGLGIQETQYF; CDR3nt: TGTGCCAGCTCACCATGGTTGGGACTAGGGATACAAGAGACCCAATACTTC
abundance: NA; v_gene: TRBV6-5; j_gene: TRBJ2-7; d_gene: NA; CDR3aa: CASSYSKIAYEQYF; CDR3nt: TGTGCCAGCAGTTACTCGAAGATAGCCTACGAGCAGTACTTC
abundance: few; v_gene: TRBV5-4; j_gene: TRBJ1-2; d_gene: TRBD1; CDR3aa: CASSEDRGPNYGYTF; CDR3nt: TGTGCCAGCAGCGAGGACAGGGGGCCTAACTATGGCTACACCTTC
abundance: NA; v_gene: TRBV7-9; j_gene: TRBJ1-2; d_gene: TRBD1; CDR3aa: CASSQHLGQASGYTF; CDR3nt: TGTGCCAGCAGCCAACACCTAGGACAGGCTTCTGGCTACACCTTC
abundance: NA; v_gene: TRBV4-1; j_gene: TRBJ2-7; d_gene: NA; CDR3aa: CASSQDKALLYEQYF; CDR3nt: TGCGCCAGCAGCCAAGATAAAGCTCTGCTCTACGAGCAGTACTTC
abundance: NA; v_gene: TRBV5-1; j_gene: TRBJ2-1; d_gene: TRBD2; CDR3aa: CASSLRAGGTDEQFF; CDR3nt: TGCGCCAGCAGCTTGCGAGCGGGGGGTACCGATGAGCAGTTCTTC
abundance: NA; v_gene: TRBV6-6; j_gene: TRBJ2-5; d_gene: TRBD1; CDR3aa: CASSQGLDRAASQYF; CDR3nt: TGTGCCAGCAGTCAGGGATTGGACAGGGCCGCGTCCCAGTACTTC
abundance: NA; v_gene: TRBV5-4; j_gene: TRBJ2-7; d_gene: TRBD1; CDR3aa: CASSATGVEQYF; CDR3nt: TGTGCCAGCAGCGCGACAGGGGTCGAGCAGTACTTC
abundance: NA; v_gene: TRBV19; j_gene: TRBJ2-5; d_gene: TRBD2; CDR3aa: CASSRSLAVKLETQYF; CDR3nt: TGTGCCAGTAGTAGGTCCCTAGCGGTAAAGTTGGAGACCCAGTACTTC
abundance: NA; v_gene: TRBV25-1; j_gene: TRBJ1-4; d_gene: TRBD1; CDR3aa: CASRGSGQEKLFF; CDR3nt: TGTGCCAGCAGAGGGTCGGGACAGGAAAAACTGTTTTTT
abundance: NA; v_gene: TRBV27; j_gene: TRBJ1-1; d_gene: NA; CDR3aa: CASSLYWRDTEAFF; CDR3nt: TGTGCCAGCAGTTTATACTGGAGGGACACTGAAGCTTTCTTT
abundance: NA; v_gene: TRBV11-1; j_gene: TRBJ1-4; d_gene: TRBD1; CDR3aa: CASSLVELGTGSLNEKLFF; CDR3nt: TGTGCCAGCAGCTTAGTTGAATTGGGGACAGGGTCCCTTAATGAAAAACTGTTTTTT
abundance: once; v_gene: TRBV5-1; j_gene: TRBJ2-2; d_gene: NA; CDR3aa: CASSSEGAGTGELFF; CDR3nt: TGCGCCAGCAGTAGCGAAGGGGCGGGGACCGGGGAGCTGTTTTTT
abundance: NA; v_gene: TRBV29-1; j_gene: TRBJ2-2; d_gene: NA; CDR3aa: CSVVGRVNTGELFF; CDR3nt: TGCAGCGTTGTCGGCAGGGTGAACACCGGGGAGCTGTTTTTT
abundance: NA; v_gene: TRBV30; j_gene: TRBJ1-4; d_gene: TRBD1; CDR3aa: CAWNRGENEKLFF; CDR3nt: TGTGCCTGGAACAGGGGGGAGAATGAAAAACTGTTTTTT
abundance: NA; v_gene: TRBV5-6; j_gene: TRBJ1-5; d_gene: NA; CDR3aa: CASSLAPGISNQPQHF; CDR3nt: TGTGCCAGCAGCTTGGCCCCAGGGATTAGCAATCAGCCCCAGCATTTT
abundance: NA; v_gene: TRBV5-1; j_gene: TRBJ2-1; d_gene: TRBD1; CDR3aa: CASSLEGQDYNEQFF; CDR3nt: TGCGCCAGCAGCCTGGAGGGACAGGACTACAATGAGCAGTTCTTC
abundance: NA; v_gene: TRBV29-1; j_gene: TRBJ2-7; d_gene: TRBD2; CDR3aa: CSARGGDEQYF; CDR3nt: TGCAGCGCGAGGGGAGGGGACGAGCAGTACTTC
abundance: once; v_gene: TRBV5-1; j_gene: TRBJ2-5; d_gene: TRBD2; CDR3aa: CASSLTSGGETQYF; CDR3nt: TGCGCCAGCAGCCTGACTAGCGGGGGTGAGACCCAGTACTTC
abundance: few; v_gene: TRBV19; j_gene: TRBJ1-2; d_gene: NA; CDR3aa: CASSMVLGDFGGYTF; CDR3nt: TGTGCCAGTAGTATGGTTTTAGGGGACTTTGGCGGCTACACCTTC
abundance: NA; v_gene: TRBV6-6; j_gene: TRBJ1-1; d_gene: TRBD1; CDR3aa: CASSGYRDRDDAEAFF; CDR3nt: TGTGCCAGCAGCGGTTACCGGGACAGGGACGACGCTGAAGCTTTCTTT
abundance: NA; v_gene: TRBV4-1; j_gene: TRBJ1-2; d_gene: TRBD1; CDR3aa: CASSHGQGIYGYTF; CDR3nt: TGCGCCAGCAGCCATGGACAGGGGATCTATGGCTACACCTTC
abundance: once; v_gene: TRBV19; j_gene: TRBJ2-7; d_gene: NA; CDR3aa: CASRKNWEQYF; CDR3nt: TGTGCCAGTAGAAAGAACTGGGAGCAGTACTTC
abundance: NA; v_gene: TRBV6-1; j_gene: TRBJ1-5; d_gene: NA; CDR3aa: CASCDQGGFNQPQHF; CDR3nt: TGTGCCAGCTGTGATCAAGGCGGATTCAATCAGCCCCAGCATTTT
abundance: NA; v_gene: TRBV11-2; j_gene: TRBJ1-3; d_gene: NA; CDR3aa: CASSLAGPGNTIYF; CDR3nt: TGTGCCAGCAGCTTAGCAGGGCCTGGAAACACCATATATTTT
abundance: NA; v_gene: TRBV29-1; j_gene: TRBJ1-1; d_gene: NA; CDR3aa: CSVDKVGGEAFF; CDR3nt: TGCAGCGTTGATAAGGTGGGGGGTGAAGCTTTCTTT
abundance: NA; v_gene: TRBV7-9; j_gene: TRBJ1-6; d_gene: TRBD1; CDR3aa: CASRARDRGSSPLHF; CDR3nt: TGTGCCAGCAGGGCCCGGGACAGGGGTAGTTCACCCCTCCACTTT
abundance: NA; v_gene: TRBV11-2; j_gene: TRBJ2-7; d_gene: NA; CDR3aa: CASSFVFRGSYEQYF; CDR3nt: TGTGCCAGCAGCTTTGTCTTCCGGGGGTCCTACGAGCAGTACTTC
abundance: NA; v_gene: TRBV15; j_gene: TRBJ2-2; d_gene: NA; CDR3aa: CATSRAGGLRTGELFF; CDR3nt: TGTGCCACCAGCAGAGCCGGGGGGCTACGGACCGGGGAGCTGTTTTTT
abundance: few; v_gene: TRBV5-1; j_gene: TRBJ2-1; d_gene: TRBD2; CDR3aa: CASSSSGGYNEQFF; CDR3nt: TGCGCCAGCAGTTCTAGCGGGGGGTACAATGAGCAGTTCTTC
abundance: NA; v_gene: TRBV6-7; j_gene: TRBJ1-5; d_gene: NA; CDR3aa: CASSYSRGFPRFNQPQHF; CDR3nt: TGTGCCAGCAGTTACTCAAGGGGATTTCCGAGATTTAATCAGCCCCAGCATTTT